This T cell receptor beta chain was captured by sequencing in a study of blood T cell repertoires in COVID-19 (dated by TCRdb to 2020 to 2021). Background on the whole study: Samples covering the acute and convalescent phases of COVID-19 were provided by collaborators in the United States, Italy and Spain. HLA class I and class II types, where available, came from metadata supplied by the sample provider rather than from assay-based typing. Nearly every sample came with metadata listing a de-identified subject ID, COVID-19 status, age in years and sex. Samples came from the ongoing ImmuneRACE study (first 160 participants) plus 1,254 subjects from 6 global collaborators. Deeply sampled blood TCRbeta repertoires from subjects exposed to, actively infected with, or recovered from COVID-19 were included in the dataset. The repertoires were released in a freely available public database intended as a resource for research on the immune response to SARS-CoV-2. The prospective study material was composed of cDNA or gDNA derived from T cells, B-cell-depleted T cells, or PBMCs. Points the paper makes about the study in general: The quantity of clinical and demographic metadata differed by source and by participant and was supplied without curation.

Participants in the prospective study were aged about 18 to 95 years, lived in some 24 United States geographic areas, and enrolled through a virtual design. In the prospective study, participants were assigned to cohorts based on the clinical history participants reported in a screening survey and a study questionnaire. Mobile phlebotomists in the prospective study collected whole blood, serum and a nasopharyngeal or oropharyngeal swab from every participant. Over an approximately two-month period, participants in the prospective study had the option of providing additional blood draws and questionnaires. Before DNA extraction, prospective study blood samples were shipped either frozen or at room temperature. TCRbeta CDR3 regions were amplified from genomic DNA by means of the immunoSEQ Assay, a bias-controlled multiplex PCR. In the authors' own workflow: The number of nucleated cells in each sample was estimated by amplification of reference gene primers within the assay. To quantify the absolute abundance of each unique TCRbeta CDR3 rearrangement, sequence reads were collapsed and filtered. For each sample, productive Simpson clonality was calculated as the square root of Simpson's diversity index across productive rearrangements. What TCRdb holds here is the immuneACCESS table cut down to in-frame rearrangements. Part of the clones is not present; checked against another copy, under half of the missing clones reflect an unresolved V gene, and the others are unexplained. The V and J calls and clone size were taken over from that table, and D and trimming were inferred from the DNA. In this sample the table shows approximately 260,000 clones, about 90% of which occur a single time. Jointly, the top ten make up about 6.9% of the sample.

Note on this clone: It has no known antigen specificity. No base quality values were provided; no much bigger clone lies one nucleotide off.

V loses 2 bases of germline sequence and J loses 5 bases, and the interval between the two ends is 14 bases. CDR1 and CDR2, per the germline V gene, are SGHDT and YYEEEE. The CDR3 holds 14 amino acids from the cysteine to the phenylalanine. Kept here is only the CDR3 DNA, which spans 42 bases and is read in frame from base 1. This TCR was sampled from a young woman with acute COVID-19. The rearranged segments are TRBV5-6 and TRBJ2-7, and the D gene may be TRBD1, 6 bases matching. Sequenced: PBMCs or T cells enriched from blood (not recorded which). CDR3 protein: CASSFVGGSNEQYF. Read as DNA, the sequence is TGTGCCAGCAGCTTTGTAGGGGGAAGTAACGAGCAGTACTTC.